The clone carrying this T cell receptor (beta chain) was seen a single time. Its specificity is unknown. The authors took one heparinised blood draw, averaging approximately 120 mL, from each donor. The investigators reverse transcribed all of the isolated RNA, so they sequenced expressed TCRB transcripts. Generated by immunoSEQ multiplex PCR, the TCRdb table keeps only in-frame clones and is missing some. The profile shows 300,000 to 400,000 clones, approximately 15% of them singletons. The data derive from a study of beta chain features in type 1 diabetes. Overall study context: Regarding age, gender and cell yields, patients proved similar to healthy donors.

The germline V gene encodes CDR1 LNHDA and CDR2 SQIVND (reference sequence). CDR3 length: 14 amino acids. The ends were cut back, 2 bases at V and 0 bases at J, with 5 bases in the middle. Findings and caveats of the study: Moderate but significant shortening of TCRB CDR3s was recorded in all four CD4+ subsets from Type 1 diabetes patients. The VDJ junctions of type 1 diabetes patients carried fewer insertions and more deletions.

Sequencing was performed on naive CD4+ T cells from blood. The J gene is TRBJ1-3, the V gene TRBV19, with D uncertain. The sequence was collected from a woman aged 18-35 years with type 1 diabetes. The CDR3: CASSISDSGNTIYF. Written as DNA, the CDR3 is TGTGCCAGTAGTATAAGCGACTCTGGAAACACCATATATTTT.